Each of the 9 T cell receptor beta chains below was sequenced from the same sample in a study of T cells in Graves' hyperthyroidism and ophthalmopathy. Amplified TCR beta CDR3 regions derived from RNA transcripts. HTBI primers were used for first-round RT-PCR of the TCR CDR3. TCRdb re-analysed the multiplex PCR reads in MiXCR, keeping a single row per CDR3 protein. This table holds a few hundred thousand distinct CDR3 sequences, more than 15% found once. Sequencing input: blood. Receptors were obtained from a woman aged 40 to 50 with Graves' ophthalmopathy.

Ten or more counts support this clonotype. This chain connects TRBV6-1 to TRBJ2-1; 12 bases line up with TRBD2. Germline loops: CDR1 MNHNS, CDR2 SASEGT. CDR3 size: 17 residues. The J segment lost 9 bases and the V segment lost 6 bases, leaving 15 bases of the junction unmatched. The DNA for the CDR3 is TGTGCCAGCAGCCGGCTAGCGGGGGGGCGCGGGTCGAGTGAGCAGTTCTTC. This encodes CASSRLAGGRGSSEQFF.

This clonotype showed up many times. The rearrangement joins TRBV20-1 to TRBJ2-1; 9 bases line up with TRBD2. Germline values: CDR1 DFQATT, CDR2 SNEGSKA (reference sequence). The ends lost 3 bases at V and 9 bases at J; junction bases unmatched: 9. The CDR3 runs to 14 residues. The CDR3 protein is CSARPWREGPEQFF. The DNA of the CDR3 is TGCAGTGCTAGGCCTTGGCGGGAGGGTCCTGAGCAGTTCTTC.

This clonotype was picked up many times. J is TRBJ2-5 and V is TRBV28; D unresolved. Germline-derived CDR1 and CDR2 are MDHEN and SYDVKM. The V end lost 3 bases, the J end lost 0 bases, and 5 bases lay between the germline ends. The CDR3 is 13 amino acids. CDR3: CASSFRYQETQYF. The CDR3 DNA reads as TGTGCCAGCAGTTTCAGGTACCAAGAGACCCAGTACTTC.

This clonotype occurred a few times. V gene TRBV19 combines with J gene TRBJ2-2; the match to TRBD2 covers 12 bases. The V and J ends lost 4 bases and 6 bases, in that order; junction bases with no gene match: 9. Per the germline V gene, CDR1 is LNHDA and CDR2 is SQIVND (reference sequence). This CDR3 is built from 17 residues. CDR3 DNA sequence: TGTGCCAGTAGTACCCCCGTCCTAGCGGGGGGGCCCGGGGAGCTGTTTTTT. It specifies CASSTPVLAGGPGELFF.

This clonotype has ten or more counts. The rearrangement joins TRBV18 to TRBJ1-2; 9 bases are shared with TRBD1. The CDR3 covers 14 residues. V trimming: 3 bases; J trimming: 3 bases; junction bases outside the gene matches: 2. The germline V gene has CDR1 KGHSH and CDR2 LQKENI. CDR3 protein: CASSPGTGYYGYTF. CDR3 DNA: TGTGCCAGCTCACCCGGGACAGGGTACTATGGCTACACCTTC.

Concerning this clonotype itself: A much larger clone lies a single base off, so this may be a read error. The rearrangement links TRBV19 to TRBJ2-1, with 7 positions matching TRBD2. This CDR3 spans 15 amino acids. Germline V gene lookup returns CDR1 LNHDA and CDR2 SQIVND (reference sequence). Germline trimming cut 3 bases from V and 2 bases from J; bases unmatched to any gene: 4. CDR3 nucleotides: TGTGCCAGTAGTATCGGCGGGAGCCCCTACAATGAGCAGTTCTTC. This gives the protein CASSIGGSPYNEQFF.

This clonotype was seen a handful of times. This sequence joins TRBV27 and TRBJ2-5, with D perhaps matching TRBD2 (6 bases). V lost 2 bases and J lost 5, with 15 bases in between. Germline CDR1 reads MNHEY; CDR2 reads SMNVEV (reference sequence). The CDR3 is 15 amino acids. In nucleotides, the CDR3 is TGTGCCAGCAGTTTAAACAGTGACCGGGGGGAGACCCAGTACTTC. Translation: CASSLNSDRGETQYF.

The table lists this clonotype with a few counts. The chain carries TRBV11-2 and TRBJ2-7; weak D call: TRBD1 (5 bases). Germline values: CDR1 SGHAT, CDR2 FQNNGV. The CDR3 length is 12 residues. The ends were cut back, 6 bases at V and 6 bases at J, with 12 bases in the middle. This CDR3 is CASSEGVSEQYF. In nucleotides, the CDR3 is TGTGCCAGCAGTGAAGGGGTCAGCGAGCAGTACTTC.

The table lists this clonotype with many counts. The genes are TRBV2 and TRBJ1-1, with D hard to call. V gave up 7 bases and J gave up 1 base, with 16 bases separating them. The CDR3 length is 15 residues. The germline CDR1 and CDR2 sequences are SNHLY and FYNNEI. CDR3 sequence: CASKANGVENTEAFF. The CDR3 region has the DNA TGTGCCAGCAAGGCCAACGGGGTAGAGAACACTGAAGCTTTCTTT.